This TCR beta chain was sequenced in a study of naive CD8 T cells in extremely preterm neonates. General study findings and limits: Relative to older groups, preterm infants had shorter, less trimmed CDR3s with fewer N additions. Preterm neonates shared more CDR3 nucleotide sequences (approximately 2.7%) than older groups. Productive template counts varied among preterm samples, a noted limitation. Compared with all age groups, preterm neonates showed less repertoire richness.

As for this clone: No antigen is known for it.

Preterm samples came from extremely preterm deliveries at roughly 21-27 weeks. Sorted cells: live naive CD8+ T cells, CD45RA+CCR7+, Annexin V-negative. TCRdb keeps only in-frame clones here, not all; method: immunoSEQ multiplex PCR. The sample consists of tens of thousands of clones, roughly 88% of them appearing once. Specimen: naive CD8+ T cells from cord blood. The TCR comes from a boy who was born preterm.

The CDR3 DNA follows: TGTGCCAGCAGTTTACTCGGACCCTTTAGCAATCAGCCCCAGCATTTT. This codes for CASSLLGPFSNQPQHF. The chain combines TRBV27 with TRBJ1-5; unclear D gene. Germline V gene data show CDR1 as MNHEY and CDR2 as SMNVEV (reference sequence). Trimming cost V 2 bases and J 0 bases, with 11 bases left between them. The CDR3 is 16 residues long.